The 18 T cell receptor gamma chains given below trace back to one sample, sequenced in a study of Vδ1+ human thymocytes. Study-wide results and caveats: In the thymus, TRG and TRD repertoires looked highly polyclonal with Gaussian CDR3 lengths.

The template was reverse-transcribed extracted RNA. Multiplex PCR used pooled V-gene forward primers and a constant-region reverse primer to amplify CDR3s. TCRdb reran clone calling via CATT on the multiplex PCR reads. The table lists 25,000 to 35,000 gamma-chain clones, over 15% of them singletons. Which antigens these TCRs recognize remains unknown. The sample taken for sequencing was Vdelta1+ gamma-delta thymocytes from the thymus. Subset denoted: FACS-sorted CD3+ TCRalphabeta- TCRVdelta1+ TCRVdelta2- thymocytes. The source is a boy in the first two years of life who had congenital heart surgery.

Turning to this clone: This same CDR3 is encoded by further DNA sequences in the sample. The genes are TRGV9 and TRGJ1 or TRGJ2. CDR1 is GITISATS and CDR2 is ISYDGTV in the germline V gene (reference sequence). V lost 2 bases to trimming and J lost 1 base; unmatched junction nucleotides: 5. This CDR3 has 14 residues. CDR3 nucleotides: TGTGCCTTGTGGGAGGCCAAAAATTATTATAAGAAACTCTTT. Translated: CALWEAKNYYKKLF.

The V call is TRGV5, the J call TRGJP2. The CDR3 spans 14 residues. Germline V gives CDR1 VINAFY, CDR2 YDVSNSKD. Trimming removed 0 bases from V and 10 bases from J; junction bases left unmatched: 8. The CDR3 DNA reads TGTGCCACCTGGGACAGGAAGTTTGGTTGGATCAAGACGTTT. Protein product: CATWDRKFGWIKTF.

Concerning this clone: Distinct nucleotide sequences in the sample also encode this CDR3. This rearrangement joins TRGV2 to TRGJ1 or TRGJ2. The length of the CDR3 is 14 residues. The junction had 6 bases not matched to a gene; V was cut back by 1 base and J by 3 bases. Germline-derived CDR1 and CDR2 are EGSNGY and YDSYNSKV. The CDR3 loop reads CATWDGPIYYKKLF. The CDR3 DNA follows: TGTGCCACCTGGGACGGTCCTATTTATTATAAGAAACTCTTT.

V usage is TRGV4 and J usage is TRGJ1 or TRGJ2. V lost 5 bases and J lost 8; bases outside the gene matches: 12. This CDR3 region has 13 residues. The germline gives CDR1 EGSTGY, CDR2 YDSYTSSV. CDR3 nucleotide sequence: TGTGCCACCTGGGCCCGAAATGGAGATAAGAAACTCTTT. This translates into CATWARNGDKKLF.

About this clone: Just one base apart from a much larger clone, this may be a read error. The chain uses TRGV5 and TRGJ1 or TRGJ2. The CDR3 is made up of 13 amino acids. From germline, CDR1 is VINAFY and CDR2 YDVSNSKD. With V trimmed by 2 bases and J by 3 bases, 4 bases remained unmatched. CDR3 sequence reads: CATWDKPYYKKLF. The CDR3 nucleotides read TGTGCCACCTGGGACAAGCCTTATTATAAGAAACTCTTT.

This clone showed up just a few times. J is TRGJ1 or TRGJ2 and V is TRGV4. The CDR3 length is 13 residues. J gave up 8 bases and V 0 bases, and 7 bases lay outside the gene matches. Germline lookup yields CDR1 EGSTGY and CDR2 YDSYTSSV. CDR3 coding DNA: TGTGCCACCTGGGATGGGTCTTTGGATAAGAAACTCTTT. The encoded protein is CATWDGSLDKKLF.

Concerning this clone itself: The same CDR3 can be traced to other DNA sequences in this sample. The chain couples TRGV3 to TRGJP2. This CDR3 is 16 amino acids long. Per the germline V gene, CDR1 is VTNTFY and CDR2 is YDVSTARD (reference sequence). The V gene end was trimmed by 1 base and the J gene end by 0 bases; junction bases not matched to a gene: 5. The CDR3 coding sequence is TGTGCCACCTGGGACAGACCTAATAGTAGTGATTGGATCAAGACGTTT. This encodes CATWDRPNSSDWIKTF.

This clone turned up a few times. This chain joins TRGV9 and TRGJP1. V shed 3 bases and J 4 bases; nucleotides not matched to a gene: 5. Germline V CDR1 and CDR2: GITISATS, ISYDGTV (reference sequence). The CDR3 loop spans 14 amino acids. As DNA, the CDR3 is TGTGCCTTGTGGGAGCTTTTCACTGGTTGGTTCAAGATATTT. The encoded protein is CALWELFTGWFKIF.

A remark on this clone: Within the sample, other DNA sequences also encode this same CDR3. The chain couples TRGV5 to TRGJ1 or TRGJ2. V lost 0 bases to trimming and J lost 13 bases; unmatched junction nucleotides: 3. CDR3 length: 10 residues. Germline V CDR1 and CDR2: VINAFY, YDVSNSKD. CDR3 nucleotide sequence: TGTGCCACCTGGGACAGGGAAAAACTCTTT. This encodes CATWDREKLF.

This clone was counted only a few times. The J gene is TRGJP2, the V gene TRGV8. Germline V lookup: CDR1 VENAVY, CDR2 YDSYNSRV. The trim removed 0 bases at V and 1 base at J, leaving 2 bases unmatched. CDR3 length: 15 residues. CDR3 sequence: CATWDRFSSDWIKTF. The CDR3 nucleotides are TGTGCCACCTGGGATAGGTTTAGTAGTGATTGGATCAAGACGTTT.

This clone was seen only a few times. V is TRGV3 and J is TRGJ1 or TRGJ2. Germline CDR1 reads VTNTFY; CDR2 reads YDVSTARD (reference sequence). The CDR3 contains 14 residues. The J segment lost 4 bases and the V segment lost 3 bases, leaving 9 bases of the junction unmatched. The CDR3 DNA sequence: TGTGCCACCTGGGACTCCAATTGCTATTATAAGAAACTCTTT. It is translated as CATWDSNCYYKKLF.

In its sample, this clone was seen a few times. The chain uses TRGV2 and TRGJP2. Per the germline V gene, CDR1 is EGSNGY and CDR2 is YDSYNSKV. The CDR3 is 13 amino acids. With 2 bases clipped from V and 8 bases from J, the junction kept 5 bases outside the gene matches. CDR3 bases: TGTGCCACCTGGGACGAACGGGATTGGATCAAGACGTTT. Residues: CATWDERDWIKTF.

This chain joins TRGV9 and TRGJ1 or TRGJ2. The CDR3 loop spans 14 amino acids. V shed 2 bases and J 6 bases; nucleotides not matched to a gene: 10. Germline CDR1 reads GITISATS; CDR2 reads ISYDGTV (reference sequence). The CDR3 loop reads CALWEAEPPYKKLF. The DNA for the CDR3 is TGTGCCTTGTGGGAGGCCGAGCCTCCTTATAAGAAACTCTTT.

The V and J genes are TRGV3 and TRGJ1 or TRGJ2. This CDR3 contains 12 residues. The germline CDR1 and CDR2 sequences are VTNTFY and YDVSTARD (reference sequence). V gave up 5 bases and J gave up 5 bases; unmatched junction bases: 6. CDR3 DNA sequence: TGTGCCACCTGGGTTCTTCATTATAAGAAACTCTTT. It encodes CATWVLHYKKLF.

This clone rates as medium-sized (0.01 to 0.1%). The chain is built from TRGV9 and TRGJ1 or TRGJ2. V lost 8 bases and J lost 5; bases outside the gene matches: 9. The CDR3 has 12 amino acids. CDR1 is GITISATS, CDR2 ISYDGTV, per germline (reference sequence). CDR3 sequence: CALYDLDYKKLF. The CDR3 DNA reads as TGTGCCTTGTACGATCTGGATTATAAGAAACTCTTT.

The rearrangement links TRGV4 to TRGJ1 or TRGJ2. The germline CDR1 and CDR2 sequences are EGSTGY and YDSYTSSV. The CDR3 is 13 amino acids. Trimming at V came to 2 bases and at J to 9 bases, leaving 10 bases not matched to a gene. The CDR3 DNA is TGTGCCACCTGGGATGCCCTCACTACTAAGAAACTCTTT. Translating it yields CATWDALTTKKLF.

This clone was found a few times. Other DNA variants within this sample encode the same CDR3. This chain links TRGV9 with TRGJP. Germline assignment: CDR1 GITISATS and CDR2 ISYDGTV (reference sequence). There are 15 residues in the CDR3. V shed 0 bases, J shed 11 bases, and the junction held 4 bases outside the gene matches. The CDR3 DNA sequence: TGTGCCTTGTGGGAGGTGTCGATGGGCAAAAAAATCAAGGTATTT. Amino acid sequence: CALWEVSMGKKIKVF.

In its sample, this clone was seen a few times. The chain uses TRGV9 and TRGJ1 or TRGJ2. The V gene end was trimmed by 4 bases and the J gene end by 2 bases; junction bases not matched to a gene: 8. This CDR3 region has 14 residues. Looked up from germline, CDR1 is GITISATS and CDR2 is ISYDGTV (reference sequence). CDR3 DNA sequence: TGTGCCTTGTGGGATTACGGACATTATTATAAGAAACTCTTT. Amino acids: CALWDYGHYYKKLF.